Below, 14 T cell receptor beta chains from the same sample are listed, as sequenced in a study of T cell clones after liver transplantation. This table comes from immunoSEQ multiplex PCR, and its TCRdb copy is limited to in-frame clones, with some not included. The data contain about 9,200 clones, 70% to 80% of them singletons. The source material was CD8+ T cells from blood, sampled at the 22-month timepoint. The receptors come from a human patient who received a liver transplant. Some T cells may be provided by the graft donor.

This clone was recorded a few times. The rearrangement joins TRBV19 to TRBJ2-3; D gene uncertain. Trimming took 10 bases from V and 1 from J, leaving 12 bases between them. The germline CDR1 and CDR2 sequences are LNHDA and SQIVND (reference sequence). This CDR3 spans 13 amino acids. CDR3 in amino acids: CAIKGPGTDTQYF. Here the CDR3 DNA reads TGTGCCATTAAAGGTCCGGGCACAGATACGCAGTATTTT.

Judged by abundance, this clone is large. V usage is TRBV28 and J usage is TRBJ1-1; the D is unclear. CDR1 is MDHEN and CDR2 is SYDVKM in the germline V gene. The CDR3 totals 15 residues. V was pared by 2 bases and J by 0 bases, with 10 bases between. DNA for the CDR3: TGTGCCAGCAGTTTAGAGCAGGCGGTGAACACTGAAGCTTTCTTT. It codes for CASSLEQAVNTEAFF.

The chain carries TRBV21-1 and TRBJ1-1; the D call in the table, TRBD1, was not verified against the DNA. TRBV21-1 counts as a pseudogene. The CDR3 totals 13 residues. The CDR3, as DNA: TGTGCCAGCAGACAGGGTGGAGACACTGAAGCTTTCTTT. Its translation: CASRQGGDTEAFF.

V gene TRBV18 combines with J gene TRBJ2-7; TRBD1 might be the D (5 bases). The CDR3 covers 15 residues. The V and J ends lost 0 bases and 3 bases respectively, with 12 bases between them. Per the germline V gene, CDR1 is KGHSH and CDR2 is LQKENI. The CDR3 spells CASSPPAGSVYEQYF. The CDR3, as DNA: TGTGCCAGCTCACCACCCGCAGGGTCTGTCTACGAGCAGTACTTC.

The CDR3 reads CASHPGNTEAFF. The CDR3, as DNA: TGTGCCAGCCACCCCGGGAACACTGAAGCTTTCTTT. V and J are TRBV9 and TRBJ1-1; D is ambiguous. Germline V gives CDR1 SGDLS, CDR2 YYNGEE. V lost 7 bases and J 1 base, leaving 8 bases between the germline ends. CDR3 length equals 12 residues.

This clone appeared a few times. CDR3 bases: TGCGCCAGCAGCCAAGGCACCAGGCCGGCCCACGAGCAGTACTTC. Translated, it gives CASSQGTRPAHEQYF. The V call is TRBV4-1, the J call TRBJ2-7; D remains ambiguous. The CDR3 spans 15 residues. Trimming shortened V by 1 base and J by 5 bases, and 15 bases separated the two germline ends. Germline CDR1 is MGHRA and CDR2 is YSYEKL.

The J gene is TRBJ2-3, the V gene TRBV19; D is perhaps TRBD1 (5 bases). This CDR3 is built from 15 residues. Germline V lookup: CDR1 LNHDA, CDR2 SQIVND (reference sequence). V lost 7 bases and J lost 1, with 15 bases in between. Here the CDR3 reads CASTVATAGTDTQYF. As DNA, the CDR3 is TGTGCCAGTACCGTGGCGACAGCCGGCACAGATACGCAGTATTTT.

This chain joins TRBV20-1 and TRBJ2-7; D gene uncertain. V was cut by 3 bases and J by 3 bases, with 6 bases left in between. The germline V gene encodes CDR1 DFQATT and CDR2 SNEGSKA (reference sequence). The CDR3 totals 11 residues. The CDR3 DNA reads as TGCAGTGCTAGCCTGAACTACGAGCAGTACTTC. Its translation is CSASLNYEQYF.

The CDR3 loop is CASSSTGGNEQYF. The CDR3 coding sequence is TGTGCCAGCAGCTCGACAGGGGGCAACGAGCAGTACTTC. J is TRBJ2-7 and V is TRBV7-3, with 10 nucleotides matching TRBD1. V shed 4 bases and J 5 bases; nucleotides not matched to a gene: 2. The CDR3 runs 13 residues. The germline gives CDR1 SGHTA, CDR2 FQGTGA. Together with reference TRBV7-3 and TRBJ2-7, the CDR3 gives the full variable domain: GAGVSQTPSNKVTEKGKYVELRCDPISGHTALYWYRQSLGQGPEFLIYFQGTGAADDSGLPNDRFFAVRPEGSVSTLKIQRTERGDSAVYLCASSSTGGNEQYFGPGTRLTVT.

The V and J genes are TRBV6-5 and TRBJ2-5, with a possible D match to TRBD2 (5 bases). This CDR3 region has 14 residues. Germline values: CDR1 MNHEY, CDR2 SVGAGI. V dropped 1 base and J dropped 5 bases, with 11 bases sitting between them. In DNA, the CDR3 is TGTGCCAGCAGTTACTTCGGGGTTCGGGAGACCCAGTACTTC. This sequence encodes CASSYFGVRETQYF.

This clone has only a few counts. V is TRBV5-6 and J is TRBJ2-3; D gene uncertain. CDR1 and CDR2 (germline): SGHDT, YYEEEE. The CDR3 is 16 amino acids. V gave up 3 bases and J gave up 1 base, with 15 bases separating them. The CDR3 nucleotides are TGTGCCAGCAGCTCCCGTTTGAGCCAGGGCACAGATACGCAGTATTTT. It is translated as CASSSRLSQGTDTQYF.

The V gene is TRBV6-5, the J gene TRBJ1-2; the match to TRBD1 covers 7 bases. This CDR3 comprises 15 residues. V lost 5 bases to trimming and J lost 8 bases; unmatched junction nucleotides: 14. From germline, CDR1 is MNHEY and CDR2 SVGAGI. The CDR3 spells CASSISGRRGQGYTF. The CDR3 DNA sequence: TGTGCCAGCAGTATCTCAGGAAGGAGGGGGCAAGGCTACACCTTC.

CDR3 in DNA: TGTGCCAGCAGCAGTACAGGGGGTGGCTACAATGAGCAGTTCTTC. Translated, it gives CASSSTGGGYNEQFF. The rearrangement uses TRBV5-6 and TRBJ2-1; TRBD1 agrees at 8 bases. CDR1 SGHDT and CDR2 YYEEEE come from the germline V gene. The CDR3 extends over 15 amino acids. V was clipped by 4 bases and J by 3 bases; unmatched bases: 6.

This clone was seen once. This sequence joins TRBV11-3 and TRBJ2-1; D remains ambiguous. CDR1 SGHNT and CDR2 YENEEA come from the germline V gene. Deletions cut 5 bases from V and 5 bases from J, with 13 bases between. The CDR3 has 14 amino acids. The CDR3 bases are TGTGCCAGCAGCCTAATCACAGACAACAATGAGCAGTTCTTC. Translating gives CASSLITDNNEQFF.